The clone carrying this T cell receptor (beta chain) was counted a single time. The target antigen is unknown. This sample was included in a study of cytomegalovirus exposure and HLA in healthy donors. Study findings and constraints: The finding came from a later analysis; first-cohort TCR clusters tended to co-occur in the roughly 110 validation repertoires.

The donors belonged to the approximately 110-subject validation cohort, separate from the approximately 700-subject first cohort. In germline, CDR1 is MGHRA, CDR2 YSYEKL. Trimming took 3 bases from V and 4 from J; bases not matched to a gene: 7. The CDR3 is 16 residues long. Here immunoSEQ multiplex PCR was the method, and the copy in TCRdb shows in-frame clones only, minus some. The table shows about 120,000 clones, with roughly 84% occurring only once. Sequencing input: PBMCs. V is TRBV4-1 and J is TRBJ2-1, with 9 bases aligning to TRBD1. The receptor comes from a woman in her twenties or thirties in good health and CMV-seronegative. CDR3 region: CASSHPRDRVYNEQFF. CDR3 sequence (DNA): TGCGCCAGCAGCCACCCGCGGGACAGGGTATACAATGAGCAGTTCTTC.